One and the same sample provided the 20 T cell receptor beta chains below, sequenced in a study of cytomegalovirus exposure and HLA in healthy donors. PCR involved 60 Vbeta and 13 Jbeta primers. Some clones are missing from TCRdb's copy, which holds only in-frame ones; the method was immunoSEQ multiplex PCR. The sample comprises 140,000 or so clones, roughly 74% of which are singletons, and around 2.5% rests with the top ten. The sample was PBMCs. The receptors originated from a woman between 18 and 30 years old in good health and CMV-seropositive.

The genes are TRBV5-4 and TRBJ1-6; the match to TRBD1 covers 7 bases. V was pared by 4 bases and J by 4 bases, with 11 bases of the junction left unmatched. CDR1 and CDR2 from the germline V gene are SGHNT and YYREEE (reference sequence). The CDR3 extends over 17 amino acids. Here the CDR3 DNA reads TGTGCCAGCAGCCGGGACAGCGGATCCCTTTATAATTCACCCCTCCACTTT. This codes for CASSRDSGSLYNSPLHF.

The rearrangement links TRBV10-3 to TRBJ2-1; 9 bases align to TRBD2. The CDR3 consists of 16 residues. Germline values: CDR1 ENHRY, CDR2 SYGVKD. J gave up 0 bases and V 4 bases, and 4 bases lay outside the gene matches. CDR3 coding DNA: TGTGCCATCAGTGGGGGCGGGGGGGCCTCCTACAATGAGCAGTTCTTC. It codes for CAISGGGGASYNEQFF.

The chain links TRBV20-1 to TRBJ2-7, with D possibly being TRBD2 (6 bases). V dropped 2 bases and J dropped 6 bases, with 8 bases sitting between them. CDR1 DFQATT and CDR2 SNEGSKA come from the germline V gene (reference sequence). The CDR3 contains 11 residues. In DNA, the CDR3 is TGCAGTGCTAGATCCGGGGGCGAGCAGTACTTC. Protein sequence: CSARSGGEQYF.

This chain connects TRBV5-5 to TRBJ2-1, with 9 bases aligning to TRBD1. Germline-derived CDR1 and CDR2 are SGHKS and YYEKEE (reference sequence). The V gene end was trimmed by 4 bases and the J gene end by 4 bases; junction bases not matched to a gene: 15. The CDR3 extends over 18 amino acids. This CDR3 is CASSPGTGQRAKYNEQFF. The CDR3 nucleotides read TGTGCCAGCAGCCCCGGGACAGGGCAACGAGCCAAATACAATGAGCAGTTCTTC. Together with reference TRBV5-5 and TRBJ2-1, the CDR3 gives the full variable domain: DAGVTQSPTHLIKTRGQQVTLRCSPISGHKSVSWYQQVLGQGPQFIFQYYEKEERGRGNFPDRFSARQFPNYSSELNVNALLLGDSALYLCASSPGTGQRAKYNEQFFGPGTRLTVL.

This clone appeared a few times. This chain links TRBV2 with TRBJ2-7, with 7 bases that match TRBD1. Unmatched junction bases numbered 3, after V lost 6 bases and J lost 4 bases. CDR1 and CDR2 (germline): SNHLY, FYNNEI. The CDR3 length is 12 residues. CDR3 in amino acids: CASRGTAYEQYF. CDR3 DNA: TGTGCCAGCAGAGGGACAGCGTACGAGCAGTACTTC.

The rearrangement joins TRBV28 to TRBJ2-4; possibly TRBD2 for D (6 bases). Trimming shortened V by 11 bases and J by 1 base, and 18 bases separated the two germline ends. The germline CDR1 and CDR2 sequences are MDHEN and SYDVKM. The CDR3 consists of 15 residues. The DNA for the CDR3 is TGTGCCTCCTTATCGAAGCGGGCGGCCAAAAACATTCAGTACTTC. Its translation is CASLSKRAAKNIQYF.

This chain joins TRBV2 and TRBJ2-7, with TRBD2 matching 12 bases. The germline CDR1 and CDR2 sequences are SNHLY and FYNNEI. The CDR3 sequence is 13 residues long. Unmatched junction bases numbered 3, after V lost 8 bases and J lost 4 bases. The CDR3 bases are TGTGCCAGCCAGACTAGCGGGGGTTACGAGCAGTACTTC. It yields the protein CASQTSGGYEQYF.

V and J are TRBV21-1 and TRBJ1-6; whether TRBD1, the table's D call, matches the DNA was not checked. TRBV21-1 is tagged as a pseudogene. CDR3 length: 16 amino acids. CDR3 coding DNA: TGTGCCAGCAGCCGCGAGCAGGTGGTCAATAATTCACCCCTCCACTTT. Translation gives CASSREQVVNNSPLHF.

CDR3 sequence (DNA): TGTGCTAGTGGTTTGCGCCTCCAAGGGGTAGCTTTCTTT. Amino acid sequence: CASGLRLQGVAFF. The chain joins TRBV12-5 to TRBJ1-1; perhaps TRBD1 as D (5 bases). V lost 2 bases and J lost 10, with 14 bases in between. Germline lookup yields CDR1 LGHNT and CDR2 FRNRAP. The CDR3 loop spans 13 amino acids.

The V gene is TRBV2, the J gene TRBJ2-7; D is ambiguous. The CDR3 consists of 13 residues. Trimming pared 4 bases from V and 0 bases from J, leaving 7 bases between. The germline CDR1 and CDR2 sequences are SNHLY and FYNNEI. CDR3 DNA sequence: TGTGCCAGCAGTGCGCGGAACTCCTACGAGCAGTACTTC. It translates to CASSARNSYEQYF. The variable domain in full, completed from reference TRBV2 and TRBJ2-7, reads EPEVTQTPSHQVTQMGQEVILRCVPISNHLYFYWYRQILGQKVEFLVSFYNNEISEKSEIFDDQFSVERPDGSNFTLKIRSTKLEDSAMYFCASSARNSYEQYFGPGTRLTVT.

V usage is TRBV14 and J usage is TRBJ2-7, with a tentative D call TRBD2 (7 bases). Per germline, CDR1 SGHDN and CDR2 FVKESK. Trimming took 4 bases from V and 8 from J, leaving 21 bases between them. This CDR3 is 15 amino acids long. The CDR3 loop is CASSLRTGGATKQYF. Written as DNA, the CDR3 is TGTGCCAGCAGCCTAAGGACGGGGGGCGCGACTAAGCAGTACTTC.

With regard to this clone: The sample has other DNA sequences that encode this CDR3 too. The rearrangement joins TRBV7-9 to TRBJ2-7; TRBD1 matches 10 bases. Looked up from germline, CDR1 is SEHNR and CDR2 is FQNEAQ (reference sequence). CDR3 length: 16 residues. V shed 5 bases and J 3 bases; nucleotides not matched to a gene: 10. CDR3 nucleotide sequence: TGTGCCAGCAGCCCGACGCTGCGGACAGGGGGCTACGAGCAGTACTTC. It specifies CASSPTLRTGGYEQYF.

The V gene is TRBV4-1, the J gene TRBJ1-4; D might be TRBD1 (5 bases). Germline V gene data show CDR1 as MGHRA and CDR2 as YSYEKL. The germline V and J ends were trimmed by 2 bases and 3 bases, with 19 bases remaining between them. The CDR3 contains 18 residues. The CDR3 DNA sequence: TGCGCCAGCAGCCAATCCTCGTTCTCAGGGAGGCCTAATGAAAAACTGTTTTTT. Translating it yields CASSQSSFSGRPNEKLFF.

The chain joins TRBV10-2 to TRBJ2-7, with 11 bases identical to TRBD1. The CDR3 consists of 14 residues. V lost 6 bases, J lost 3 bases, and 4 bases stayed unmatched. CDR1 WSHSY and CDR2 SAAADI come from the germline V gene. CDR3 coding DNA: TGCGCCAGCAGATCCGGGACAGGGGGCTACGAGCAGTACTTC. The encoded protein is CASRSGTGGYEQYF.

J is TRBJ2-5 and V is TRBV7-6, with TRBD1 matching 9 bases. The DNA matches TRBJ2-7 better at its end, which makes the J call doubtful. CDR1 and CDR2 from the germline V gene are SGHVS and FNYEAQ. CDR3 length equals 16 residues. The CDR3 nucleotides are TGTGCCAGCAGCCCATATCCGGGACAGGGTTCCTACGAGCAGTACTTC. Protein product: CASSPYPGQGSYEQYF.

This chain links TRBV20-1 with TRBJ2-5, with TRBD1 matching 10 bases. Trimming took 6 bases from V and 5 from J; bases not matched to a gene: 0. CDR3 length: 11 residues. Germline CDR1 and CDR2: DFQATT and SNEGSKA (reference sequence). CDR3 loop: CSADRGETQYF. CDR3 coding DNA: TGCAGTGCGGACAGGGGGGAGACCCAGTACTTC.

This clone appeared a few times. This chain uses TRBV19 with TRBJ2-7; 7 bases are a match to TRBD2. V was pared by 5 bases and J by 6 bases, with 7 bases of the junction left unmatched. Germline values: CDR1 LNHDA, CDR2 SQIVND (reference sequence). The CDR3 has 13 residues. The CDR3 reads CASSSYSSGEQYF. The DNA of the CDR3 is TGTGCCAGTAGTTCTTACTCTAGCGGCGAGCAGTACTTC.

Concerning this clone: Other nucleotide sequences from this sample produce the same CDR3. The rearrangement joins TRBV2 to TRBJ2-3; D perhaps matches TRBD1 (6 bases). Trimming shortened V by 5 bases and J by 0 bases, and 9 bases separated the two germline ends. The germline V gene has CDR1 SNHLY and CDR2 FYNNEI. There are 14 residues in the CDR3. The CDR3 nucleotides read TGTGCCAGCAGTCGTGACAGGAGCACAGATACGCAGTATTTT. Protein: CASSRDRSTDTQYF.

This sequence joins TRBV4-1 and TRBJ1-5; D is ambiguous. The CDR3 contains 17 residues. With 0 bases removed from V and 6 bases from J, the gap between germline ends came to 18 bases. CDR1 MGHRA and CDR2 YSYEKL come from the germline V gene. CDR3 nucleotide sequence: TGCGCCAGCAGCCAAGATGCGTTCCCCGACGGGAGTCAGCCCCAGCATTTT. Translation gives CASSQDAFPDGSQPQHF.

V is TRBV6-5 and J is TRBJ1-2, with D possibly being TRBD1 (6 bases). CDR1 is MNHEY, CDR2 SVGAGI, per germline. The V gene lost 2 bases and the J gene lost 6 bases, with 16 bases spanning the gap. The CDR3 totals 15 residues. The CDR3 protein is CASSYHRSGGDGYTF. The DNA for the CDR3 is TGTGCCAGCAGTTACCACAGGTCGGGGGGCGATGGCTACACCTTC.